The 15 T cell receptor beta chains in this list originate from one sample, sequenced in a study of T cell clonality in common variable immunodeficiency. Method: immunoSEQ multiplex PCR; TCRdb's copy keeps in-frame clones and lacks some. The sample yields just over 25,000 clones, without any singletons. These TCRs are of unknown antigen specificity. Overall study findings and caveats: Fewer deletions and N-nucleotide insertions were reportedly seen in common variable immunodeficiency TCR beta sequences.

The sample was peripheral blood mononuclear cells. The receptors shown here come from a human donor with common variable immunodeficiency.

CDR3 region: CASSTSGREDTQYF. The sequenced part of the CDR3 DNA is TGTGCCAGTTCGACTAGCGGGAGGGAAGATACG. The chain recombines TRBV19 with TRBJ2-3, with 14 positions matching TRBD2. The read ends 3 residues before the CDR3 terminus; that terminus is restored from the germline J gene. The CDR3 sequence is 14 residues long. From germline, CDR1 is LNHDA and CDR2 SQIVND (reference sequence). V was clipped by 8 bases and J by 5 bases; unmatched bases: 3.

This clone was picked up many times. The CDR3 end lies 3 residues beyond the end of the read and is filled in from the germline J gene. This chain links TRBV3-1 (or the pseudogene TRBV3-2) with TRBJ1-1, with D uncertain. CDR1 is LGHDT, CDR2 YNNKEL, per germline (reference sequence). The CDR3 runs to 18 residues. CDR3 sequence: CASSQEKMPRTSGPKAFF. The part of the CDR3 DNA that was read is TGTGCCAGCAGCCAGGAAAAGATGCCCCGGACTAGCGGGCCTAAG.

This clone showed up many times. The read terminates 3 residues before the CDR3 end, so the remaining end is supplied by the germline J gene. The gene calls are TRBV19 and TRBJ2-1; D possibly corresponds to TRBD1 (6 bases). The CDR3 sequence is 14 residues long. Germline V gives CDR1 LNHDA, CDR2 SQIVND (reference sequence). The ends were cut back, 3 bases at V and 5 bases at J, with 11 bases in the middle. CDR3 in amino acids: CASSIGQRNNEQFF. The DNA read from the CDR3 is TGTGCCAGTAGTATCGGACAGCGTAACAATGAG.

This clone occurred a few times. This CDR3 is CASSYFAGDNEQYF. CDR3 DNA (partial): TGTGCCAGTAGTTACTTCGCGGGAGATAACGAG. V gene TRBV19 combines with J gene TRBJ2-7; 7 bases match TRBD2. The read falls 3 residues short of the CDR3 end, and the missing part is taken from the germline J gene. V shed 5 bases and J 5 bases; nucleotides not matched to a gene: 9. The germline gives CDR1 LNHDA, CDR2 SQIVND (reference sequence). The CDR3 sequence is 14 residues long.

The CDR3 bases that were read are TGTGCCAGCAGCTTAGCTAGCGGGATGAAAAACATT. Its protein product is CASSLASGMKNI. The CDR3 in its entirety is CASSLASGMKNIQYF. The V and J genes are TRBV13 and TRBJ2-4, with TRBD2 matching 9 bases. The observed sequence ends 3 residues before the CDR3 terminus, with the missing tail filled in from the germline J gene. This CDR3 spans 15 amino acids. After removal of 1 base from V and 4 bases from J, the junction contained 2 bases not matched to a gene. Germline values: CDR1 PRHDT, CDR2 FYEKMQ (reference sequence).

This clone was seen at least ten times. The read stops 3 residues short of the end of the CDR3; the missing end is completed from the germline J gene. The chain links TRBV30 to TRBJ1-3; D call uncertain. The CDR3 is 11 amino acids. Trimming pared 5 bases from V and 3 bases from J, leaving 5 bases between. The germline V gene has CDR1 GTSNPN and CDR2 SVGIG (reference sequence). The CDR3 sequence is CAWERGNTIYF. The sequenced part of the CDR3 DNA is TGTGCCTGGGAGCGTGGAAACACC. Looking up the rest from reference TRBV30 and TRBJ1-3 gives the full variable domain: SQTIHQWPATLVQPVGSPLSLECTVEGTSNPNLYWYRQAAGRGLQLLFYSVGIGQISSEVPQNLSASRPQDRQFILSSKKLLLSDSGFYLCAWERGNTIYFGEGSWLTVV.

This clone was observed a few times. The read falls 3 residues short of the CDR3 end, and the missing part is taken from the germline J gene. The V call is TRBV7-9, the J call TRBJ1-2; D gene uncertain. The CDR3 spans 15 residues. Deletions cut 5 bases from V and 7 bases from J, with 20 bases between. CDR1 and CDR2 (germline): SEHNR, FQNEAQ (reference sequence). CDR3 amino acids: CASSPNPGMLTGYTF. The part of the CDR3 DNA that was read is TGTGCCAGCAGCCCCAACCCGGGGATGTTAACTGGC.

In this sample, this clone turned up many times. The CDR3 is cut off 3 residues early in the read; its end comes from the germline J gene. The chain combines TRBV20-1 with TRBJ2-2; 8 positions agree with TRBD1. Germline CDR1 is DFQATT and CDR2 is SNEGSKA (reference sequence). J was trimmed by 2 bases and V by 3 bases; bases with no gene match: 2. The CDR3 spans 14 residues. CDR3 residues: CSASSGGNTGELFF. Incomplete CDR3 DNA: TGCAGTGCTAGTTCAGGGGGCAACACCGGGGAG.

This clone was found a few times. The sequenced fragment ends 3 residues before the CDR3 boundary, so the rest is inferred from the germline J gene. This chain links TRBV7-2 with TRBJ1-6; 8 nucleotides agree with TRBD1. Per germline, CDR1 SGHTA and CDR2 FQGNSA. The CDR3 has 17 residues. The J segment lost 10 bases and the V segment lost 0 bases, leaving 11 bases of the junction unmatched. The sequenced CDR3 bases are TGTGCCAGCAGCTTAGCAGCGCAGGGGGCCTGGAAGTCACCC. Translation: CASSLAAQGAWKSP. In full, the CDR3 reads CASSLAAQGAWKSPLHF.

This clone has only a few counts. The sequence runs out 3 residues before the end of the CDR3; the remainder is reconstructed from the germline J gene. The chain carries TRBV7-6 and TRBJ1-6, with 9 bases that match TRBD1. Per germline, CDR1 SGHVS and CDR2 FNYEAQ. The CDR3 length is 15 residues. With V trimmed by 7 bases and J by 7 bases, 8 bases remained unmatched. This CDR3 is CASNQMTGGNSPLHF. Incomplete CDR3 DNA: TGTGCCAGCAACCAAATGACAGGGGGGAATTCACCC.

This clone was seen many times. The read comes to an end 3 residues before the CDR3 does, leaving the germline J gene to fill in the end. V gene TRBV5-1 combines with J gene TRBJ2-3; possibly TRBD2 for D (5 bases). Looked up from germline, CDR1 is SGHRS and CDR2 is YFSETQ. This CDR3 has 16 amino acids. V was trimmed by 3 bases and J by 2 bases, leaving 16 bases between them. Here the CDR3 reads CASSYAGRAATDTQYF. The CDR3 bases that were read are TGCGCCAGCAGCTACGCCGGGCGGGCGGCCACAGATACG.

As to this clone: The read terminates 3 residues ahead of where the CDR3 ends, so the germline J gene completes it. This chain joins TRBV11-2 and TRBJ1-1, with D perhaps TRBD1 (5 bases). Germline V gives CDR1 SGHAT, CDR2 FQNNGV. CDR3 length equals 14 residues. The ends were cut back, 3 bases at V and 2 bases at J, with 10 bases in the middle. The CDR3 reads CASSFGTYNTEAFF. CDR3 DNA, as far as it was read: TGTGCCAGCAGCTTTGGGACTTATAACACTGAA.

This clone has ten or more counts. Read sequence stops 3 residues before the CDR3 end, and the germline J gene provides the missing end. The chain has TRBV5-4 and TRBJ1-2; D remains ambiguous. The CDR3 runs to 14 residues. CDR1 is SGHNT and CDR2 is YYREEE in the germline V gene (reference sequence). The CDR3 here is CASSLRFGPGGYTF. Incomplete CDR3 DNA: TGTGCCAGCAGCTTGAGATTTGGGCCCGGAGGC.

This clone has a count of ten or more. The read terminates 3 residues before the CDR3 end, so the remaining end is supplied by the germline J gene. The chain links TRBV5-6 to TRBJ1-4; D remains ambiguous. This CDR3 has 13 amino acids. In germline, CDR1 is SGHDT, CDR2 YYEEEE. Trimming shortened V by 1 base and J by 5 bases, and 6 bases separated the two germline ends. CDR3 sequence reads: CASSLFPNEKLFF. Partial CDR3 DNA: TGTGCCAGCAGCTTGTTCCCAAATGAAAAA.

This clone was seen a few times. The read terminates 3 residues ahead of where the CDR3 ends, so the germline J gene completes it. The gene calls are TRBV11-2 and TRBJ1-2; D is ambiguous. The length of the CDR3 is 14 residues. Germline assignment: CDR1 SGHAT and CDR2 FQNNGV. CDR3 sequence: CASSLVASTRGYTF. The DNA read from the CDR3 is TGTGCCAGCAGCTTAGTCGCCTCCACCCGGGGC.